The rows below give T cell receptor beta chains drawn from one sample of a study. TCRdb fed the reads into MiXCR, producing one record per CDR3 protein. The sample shows over a thousand distinct CDR3 sequences, approximately 20% of them seen only once. The specimen was CD8+ T cells (not recorded whether cultured). The receptor source for this set is a female donor. Each CDR3 is given without its conserved first and last residue. The order of the fields is CDR3 protein, clone size, V gene. Clone size appears in some rows only: once, few, many, or a class for an expanded clone.

ASSREYTDTQY	large	TRBV18
ASSLEVTMNTEAF	-	TRBV7-9
ASSPQGTSGFTGELF	medium-sized	TRBV5-6
ASSLNYEEY	-	TRBV11-2
AISESVQGLAKNIQY	large	TRBV10-3
ASSRVIGAHTDTQY	large	TRBV7-9
ASSFSGEQY	large	TRBV28
SVTGEERTGELF	large	TRBV29-1
SVVLDSRYGQY	-	TRBV29-1
ASSLDRHRRQGSWETQY	few	TRBV7-9
AGSGTGGSTEAF	-	TRBV6-1
SVVPGGTEAF	once	TRBV29-1
ASSPGTGDNQPQH	medium-sized	TRBV4-2
ASSERVSGLNEQY	large	TRBV2
ASSEQGPTTYYEQY	few	TRBV2
ASPGGRLAGNTIY	large	TRBV6-1
ASRRFGTEAF	few	TRBV28
AGRPGARQETQY	-	TRBV28
ASSLSEMSSYEQY	medium-sized	TRBV18
ILPVGQVLSYEQY	large	TRBV20-1
ASSPSGRYNEQF	medium-sized	TRBV3-1
SASEGNQPQH	medium-sized	TRBV20-1
ASSLAARNTEAF	medium-sized	TRBV5-5
ASRPRTGRGVYNEQF	large	TRBV27
ASYTAGLNAEAF	medium-sized	TRBV19
ATSVGLNTEAF	medium-sized	TRBV24-1
ASKFTSSWSDTQY	large	TRBV6-5
ASSQMTSGGVQF	large	TRBV7-6
ASVGVDTSYGYT	medium-sized	TRBV27
SARGRGIGTGELF	large	TRBV20-1
ASSRGTGPFSYEQY	medium-sized	TRBV7-8
ASSSYNSPLH	medium-sized	TRBV27
ASSEAARATGELF	large	TRBV6-1
ASNRGAEPQH	medium-sized	TRBV25-1
ASSGGSTEWLY	-	TRBV9
ASNVKIGELF	medium-sized	TRBV5-6
ASGASWCGANVLT	few	TRBV21-1
ASSLWARGYQETQY	medium-sized	TRBV12-3/TRBV12-4
ASSLRRGRLETQY	-	TRBV13
ASSPEAQRVGHNEQF	-	TRBV7-6
ASSGRDSHEQY	medium-sized	TRBV5-1
ASSLNIEQAVDEKLF	medium-sized	TRBV5-6
ASGGGGAEAF	large	TRBV27
ASSPWTTLHPYESSYEQY	medium-sized	TRBV28
ASRTSVDTDTQY	few	TRBV2
SARGPSGELETQY	-	TRBV20-1
ASSLAGEQY	large	TRBV11-2
ATSDLGGLSYNEQF	medium-sized	TRBV24-1